This TCR beta chain was recorded in a study of CD8+ T cells in alopecia areata. The study, taken as a whole, reports: Whereas mice showed it more clearly, TCR sharing across patients was murkier, possibly because of HLA.

About this clone: The antigen is unknown.

Reverse transcription of extracted RNA yielded cDNA, which provided the sequencing template. Clones were sequenced by immunoSEQ multiplex PCR, and TCRdb holds only the in-frame ones, with some missing. In the table there are roughly 60,000 clones, 40% to 50% of which are singletons. Germline V gene data show CDR1 as MNHEY and CDR2 as SMNVEV (reference sequence). This CDR3 has 15 residues. V lost 1 base and J lost 0, with 4 bases in between. Sorted out of PBMCs were CD4+ T cells and CD8+ T cells. Sequencing was done on a sample of NKG2D-low CD8+ T cells sorted from blood. This sequence was found in a human donor with alopecia areata. The V call is TRBV27, the J call TRBJ2-6, with unresolved D. This chain's CDR3 is CASSLWVSGANVLTF. The CDR3 DNA follows: TGTGCCAGCAGTTTATGGGTCTCTGGGGCCAACGTCCTGACTTTC.